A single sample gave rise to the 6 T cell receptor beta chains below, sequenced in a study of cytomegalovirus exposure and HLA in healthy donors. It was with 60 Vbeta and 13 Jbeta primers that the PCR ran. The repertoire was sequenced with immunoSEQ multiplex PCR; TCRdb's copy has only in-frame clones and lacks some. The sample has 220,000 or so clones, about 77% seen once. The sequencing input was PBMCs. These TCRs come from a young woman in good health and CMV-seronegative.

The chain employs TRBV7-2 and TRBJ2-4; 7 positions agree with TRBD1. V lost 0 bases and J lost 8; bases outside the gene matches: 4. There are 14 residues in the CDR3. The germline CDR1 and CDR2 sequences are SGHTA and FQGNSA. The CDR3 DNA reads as TGTGCCAGCAGCTTAGCAAGGGGGCTGGACATTCAGTACTTC. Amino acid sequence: CASSLARGLDIQYF.

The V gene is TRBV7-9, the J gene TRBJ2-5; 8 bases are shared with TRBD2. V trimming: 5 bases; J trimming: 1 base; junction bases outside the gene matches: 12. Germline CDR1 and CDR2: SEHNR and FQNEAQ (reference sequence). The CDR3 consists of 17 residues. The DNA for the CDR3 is TGTGCCAGCAGCACCCTCATTAGCGGGGTTTTCCAAGAGACCCAGTACTTC. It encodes CASSTLISGVFQETQYF.

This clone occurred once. CDR3 bases: TGTGCCAGCAGCCCCCACTCGGGGGGCGATGAGCAGTTCTTC. Residues: CASSPHSGGDEQFF. The chain joins TRBV13 to TRBJ2-1; tentative D call: TRBD2 (7 bases). The germline V gene encodes CDR1 PRHDT and CDR2 FYEKMQ (reference sequence). The CDR3 covers 14 residues. V gave up 5 bases and J gave up 8 bases, with 16 bases separating them.

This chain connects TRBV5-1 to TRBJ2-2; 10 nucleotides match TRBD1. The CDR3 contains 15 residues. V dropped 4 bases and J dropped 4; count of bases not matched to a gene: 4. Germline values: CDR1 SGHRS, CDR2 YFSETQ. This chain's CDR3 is CASSIRTGGTGELFF. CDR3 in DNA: TGCGCCAGCAGCATACGGACAGGGGGCACCGGGGAGCTGTTTTTT.

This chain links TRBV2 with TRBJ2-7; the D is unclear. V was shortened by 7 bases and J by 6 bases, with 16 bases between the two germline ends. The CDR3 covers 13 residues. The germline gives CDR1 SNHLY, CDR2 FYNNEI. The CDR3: CASISSENIEQYF. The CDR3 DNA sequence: TGTGCCAGCATTAGCTCGGAAAATATCGAGCAGTACTTC.

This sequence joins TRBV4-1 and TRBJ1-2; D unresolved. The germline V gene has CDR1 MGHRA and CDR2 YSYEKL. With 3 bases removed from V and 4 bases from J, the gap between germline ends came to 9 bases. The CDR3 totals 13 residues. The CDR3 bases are TGCGCCAGCAGCCAGGTCCCCAGCTATGGCTACACCTTC. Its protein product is CASSQVPSYGYTF.